Below are 7 T cell receptor beta chains sequenced from a single sample in a study of cytomegalovirus exposure and HLA in healthy donors. The PCR employed 60 Vbeta primers together with 13 Jbeta primers. The data were produced by immunoSEQ multiplex PCR, yet TCRdb's version contains in-frame clones alone and is incomplete. The profile shows roughly 280,000 clones, around two thirds of them singletons. Specimen: PBMCs. These receptors were obtained from a female donor in good health and CMV-seronegative.

This chain connects TRBV28 to TRBJ1-3; 10 bases fit TRBD1. V shed 3 bases and J 2 bases; nucleotides not matched to a gene: 4. Germline CDR1 MDHEN, CDR2 SYDVKM. The CDR3 has 16 residues. The CDR3 nucleotides read TGTGCCAGCAGTTTTTCGGACAGGGGGGCTGGAAACACCATATATTTT. This translates into CASSFSDRGAGNTIYF.

A remark on this clone: The sample carries other DNA sequences with the same CDR3. The chain employs TRBV9 and TRBJ2-7; 8 nucleotides line up with TRBD1. Per germline, CDR1 SGDLS and CDR2 YYNGEE. After removal of 0 bases from V and 7 bases from J, the junction contained 3 bases not matched to a gene. CDR3 length: 13 residues. CDR3: CASSVATGGEQYF. CDR3 DNA: TGTGCCAGCAGCGTAGCTACAGGGGGGGAGCAGTACTTC.

This chain joins TRBV5-6 and TRBJ2-3, with D perhaps TRBD1 (6 bases). The germline gives CDR1 SGHDT, CDR2 YYEEEE. Trimming took off 1 base at V and 2 bases at J, with 11 bases between the two ends. The length of the CDR3 is 15 residues. The CDR3 DNA is TGTGCCAGCAGCTTGCTGGGACACACCACAGATACGCAGTATTTT. Its protein is CASSLLGHTTDTQYF.

The rearrangement links TRBV4-1 to TRBJ1-5, with D maybe TRBD1 (5 bases). This CDR3 comprises 17 residues. Trimming took 0 bases from V and 3 from J, leaving 15 bases between them. Per the germline V gene, CDR1 is MGHRA and CDR2 is YSYEKL. CDR3 sequence (DNA): TGCGCCAGCAGCCAAGACAGGGAGGGATTGCCCAATCAGCCCCAGCATTTT. Translation gives CASSQDREGLPNQPQHF.

The CDR3 DNA reads TGCGCCAGCAGCGAGAGGTACCAAGAGACCCAGTACTTC. Its translation is CASSERYQETQYF. This sequence joins TRBV5-1 and TRBJ2-5; D call uncertain. Trimming pared 4 bases from V and 0 bases from J, leaving 7 bases between. Germline V gives CDR1 SGHRS, CDR2 YFSETQ. The CDR3 sequence is 13 residues long. The whole variable domain, filled in from reference TRBV5-1 and TRBJ2-5, reads KAGVTQTPRYLIKTRGQQVTLSCSPISGHRSVSWYQQTPGQGLQFLFEYFSETQRNKGNFPGRFSGRQFSNSRSEMNVSTLELGDSALYLCASSERYQETQYFGPGTRLLVL.

V gene TRBV5-8 combines with J gene TRBJ2-1; 8 bases are a match to TRBD2. Germline values: CDR1 SGHTS, CDR2 YDEGEE. V lost 2 bases and J lost 2; bases outside the gene matches: 9. The CDR3 has 17 amino acids. CDR3 bases: TGTGCCAGCAGCTTAAGCGGGAGAAGCTTGACCTACAATGAGCAGTTCTTC. Amino acids: CASSLSGRSLTYNEQFF.

The V call is TRBV29-1, the J call TRBJ1-5, with D hard to call. The CDR3 extends over 15 amino acids. The germline V and J ends were trimmed by 5 bases and 2 bases, with 16 bases remaining between them. In germline, CDR1 is SQVTM, CDR2 ANQGSEA. The CDR3 DNA is TGCAGCGTTTTTACCATTCGAGCTGGCAATCAGCCCCAGCATTTT. It is translated as CSVFTIRAGNQPQHF.